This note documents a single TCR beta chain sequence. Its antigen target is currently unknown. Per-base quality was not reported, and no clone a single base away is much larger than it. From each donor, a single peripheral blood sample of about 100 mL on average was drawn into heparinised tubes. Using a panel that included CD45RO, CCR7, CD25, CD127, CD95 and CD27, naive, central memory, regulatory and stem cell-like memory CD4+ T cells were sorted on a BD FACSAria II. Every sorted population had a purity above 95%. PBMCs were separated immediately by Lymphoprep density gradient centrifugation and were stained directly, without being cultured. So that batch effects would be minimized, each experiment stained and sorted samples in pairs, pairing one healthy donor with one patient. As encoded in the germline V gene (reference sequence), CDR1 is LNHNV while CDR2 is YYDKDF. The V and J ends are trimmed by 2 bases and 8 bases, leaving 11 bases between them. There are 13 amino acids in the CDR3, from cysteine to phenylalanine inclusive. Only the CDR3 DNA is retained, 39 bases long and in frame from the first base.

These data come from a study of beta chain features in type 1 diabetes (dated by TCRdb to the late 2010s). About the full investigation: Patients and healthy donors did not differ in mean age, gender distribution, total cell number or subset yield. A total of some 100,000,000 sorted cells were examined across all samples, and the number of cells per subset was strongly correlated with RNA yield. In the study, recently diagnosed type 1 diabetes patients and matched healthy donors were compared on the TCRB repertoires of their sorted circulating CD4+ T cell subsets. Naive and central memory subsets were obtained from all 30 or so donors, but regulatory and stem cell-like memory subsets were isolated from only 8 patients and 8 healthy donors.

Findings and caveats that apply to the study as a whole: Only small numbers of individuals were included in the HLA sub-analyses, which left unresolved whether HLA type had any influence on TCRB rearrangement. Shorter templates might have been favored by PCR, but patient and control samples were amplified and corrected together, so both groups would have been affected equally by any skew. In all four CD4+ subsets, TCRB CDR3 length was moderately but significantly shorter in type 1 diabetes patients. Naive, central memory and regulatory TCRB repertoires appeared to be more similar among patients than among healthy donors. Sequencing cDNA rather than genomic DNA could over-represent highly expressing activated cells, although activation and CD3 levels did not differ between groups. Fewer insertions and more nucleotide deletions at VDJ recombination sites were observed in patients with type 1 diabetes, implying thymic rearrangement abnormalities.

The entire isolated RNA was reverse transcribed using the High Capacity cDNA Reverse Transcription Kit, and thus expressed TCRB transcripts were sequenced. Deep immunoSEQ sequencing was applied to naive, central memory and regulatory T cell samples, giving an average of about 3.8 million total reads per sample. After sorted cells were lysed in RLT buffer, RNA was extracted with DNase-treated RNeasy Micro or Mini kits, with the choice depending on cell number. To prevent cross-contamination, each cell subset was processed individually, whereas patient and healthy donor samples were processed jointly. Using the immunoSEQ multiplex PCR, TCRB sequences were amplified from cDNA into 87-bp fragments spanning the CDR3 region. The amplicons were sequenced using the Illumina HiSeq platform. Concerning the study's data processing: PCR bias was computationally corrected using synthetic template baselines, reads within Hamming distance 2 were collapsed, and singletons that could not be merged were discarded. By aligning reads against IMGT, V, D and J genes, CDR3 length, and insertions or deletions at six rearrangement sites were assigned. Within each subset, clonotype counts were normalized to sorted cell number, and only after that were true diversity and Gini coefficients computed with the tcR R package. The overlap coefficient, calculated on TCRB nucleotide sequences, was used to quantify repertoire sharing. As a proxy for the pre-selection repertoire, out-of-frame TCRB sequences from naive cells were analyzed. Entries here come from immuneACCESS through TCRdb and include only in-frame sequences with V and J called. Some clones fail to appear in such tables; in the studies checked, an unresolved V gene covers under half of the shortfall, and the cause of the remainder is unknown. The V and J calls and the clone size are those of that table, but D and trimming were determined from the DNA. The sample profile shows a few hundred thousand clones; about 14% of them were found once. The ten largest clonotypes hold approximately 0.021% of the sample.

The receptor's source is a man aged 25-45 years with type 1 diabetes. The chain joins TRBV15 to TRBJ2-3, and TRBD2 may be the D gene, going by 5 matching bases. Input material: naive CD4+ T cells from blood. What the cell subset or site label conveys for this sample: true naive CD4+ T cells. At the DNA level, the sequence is TGTGCCACCAGCAGAAGCGGCCTGGGTACGCAGTATTTT. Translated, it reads CATSRSGLGTQYF.